What follows is one T cell receptor (beta chain) and its context. Antigen specificity is unknown. The data were taken from a study of untreated major depressive disorder. Findings of the study overall: Findings may not generalize because the study sample was small. Compared with controls, depressed patients showed more TRBV05-01 (Vbeta 5.1) usage in CD4+ T cells.

The donors were all European-descended. Patients had DSM-IV major depressive disorder with a Hamilton Depression score of at least 18. Looked up from germline, CDR1 is SGHAT and CDR2 is FQNNGV. After removal of 1 base from V and 3 bases from J, the junction contained 7 bases not matched to a gene. This CDR3 contains 16 residues. Sequencing used immunoSEQ multiplex PCR; TCRdb keeps in-frame clones, though not all of them. The profile shows under 15,000 clones, roughly 91% of them singletons. Sequencing used CD4+ T cells from PBMCs. This receptor was identified in a man younger than 45 with major depressive disorder. The rearrangement joins TRBV11-2 to TRBJ2-5; 8 bases match TRBD2. The CDR3 DNA reads TGTGCCAGCAGCTTAGCCTTAGCGGGGACGAAAGAGACCCAGTACTTC. Translated: CASSLALAGTKETQYF.